The entry below describes one T cell receptor beta chain. No antigen is known for it. This record comes from a study of long-term antiretroviral therapy in people with HIV. General study results and limits: Before ART, certain clones expanded, and these dominated the repertoire at all time points. ART adherence, viral resistance and therapy changes were undocumented.

They ran version v3.0 of the immunoSEQ assay at survey level. Measured with immunoSEQ multiplex PCR; TCRdb has only the in-frame clones, and not every one. The repertoire holds some 26,000 clones, with roughly 79% as singletons. V was pared by 3 bases and J by 6 bases, with 17 bases between. Per the germline V gene, CDR1 is KGHSH and CDR2 is LQKENI. CDR3 length equals 15 residues. Every participant gave one or more pre-ART and two or more post-ART PBMC samples. The specimen was unsorted PBMCs, collected 1.1 years before starting antiretroviral therapy. V usage is TRBV18 and J usage is TRBJ2-5, with D hard to call. The TCR originated in a woman in her forties with HIV. The DNA of the CDR3 is TGTGCCAGCTCACCGGAGTCTGCGAGTCACCAGACCCAGTACTTC. It specifies CASSPESASHQTQYF.